This T cell receptor beta chain is drawn from a study of T-cell memory formation after mild COVID-19. MiXCR, run by TCRdb on the 5' RACE reads, gives a single entry per CDR3 protein. In the table there are a few hundred thousand distinct CDR3 sequences, under 8.5% of which are singletons. V dropped 6 bases and J dropped 0; count of bases not matched to a gene: 5. CDR3 size: 14 residues. CDR1 DFQATT and CDR2 SNEGSKA come from the germline V gene (reference sequence). The clonotype originates from a man aged 18 to 29 who had mild COVID-19 (a few samples of this study predate the infection). Cell type and time point are not known. Sequenced input: PBMCs or a T cell subset sorted from them (not recorded which). The rearrangement links TRBV20-1 to TRBJ2-3; 8 bases are a match to TRBD2. The CDR3 DNA follows: TGCAGTGCCCCTGGCGGGGGGAGCACAGATACGCAGTATTTT. It yields the protein CSAPGGGSTDTQYF.